These 10 T cell receptor beta chains were sequenced from one sample in a study of blood T cell repertoires in COVID-19 (dated by TCRdb to the early 2020s). The library was built by means of the immunoSEQ multiplex PCR assay. Sourced from immuneACCESS, this table was stored by TCRdb with only in-frame sequences that have V and J called. A share of the clones is absent; for the studies checked, an unresolved V gene accounts for under half, and the remainder has no known explanation. For this sample the table gives 170,000 or so clones, of which more than 75% were detected only once. The ten largest clones add up to around 6.7% of the sample. What was sequenced was PBMCs or T cells enriched from blood (not recorded which). The source of these receptors is a woman in her fifties or sixties who had recovered from COVID-19.

CDR3 nucleotide sequence: TGTGCCAGCAGGGTAGCGGGTGAGCAGTTCTTC. Translation gives CASRVAGEQFF. This sequence joins TRBV25-1 and TRBJ2-1; 7 nucleotides line up with TRBD2. Losses at the gene ends were 6 bases for V and 9 bases for J; bases not matched to a gene: 2. The germline V gene encodes CDR1 MGHDK and CDR2 SYGVNS. CDR3 size: 11 residues.

V is TRBV9 and J is TRBJ2-3; D is uncertain. The CDR3 runs 14 residues. CDR1 and CDR2 from the germline V gene are SGDLS and YYNGEE. V was pared by 0 bases and J by 2 bases, with 7 bases between. The chain's CDR3 is CASSVDGNTDTQYF. CDR3 bases: TGTGCCAGCAGCGTAGACGGTAACACAGATACGCAGTATTTT.

The J gene is TRBJ1-1, the V gene TRBV7-2, with 7 positions matching TRBD1. The CDR3 sequence is 14 residues long. The germline CDR1 and CDR2 sequences are SGHTA and FQGNSA. V trimming: 1 base; J trimming: 10 bases; junction bases outside the gene matches: 9. CDR3 DNA sequence: TGTGCCAGCAGCTTAGTTAGACAGGGAATAGGAGCTTTCTTT. Translation gives CASSLVRQGIGAFF.

The chain links TRBV9 to TRBJ2-3; D possibly corresponds to TRBD1 (6 bases). The CDR3 is 14 residues long. The V gene's germline CDR1 is SGDLS and CDR2 YYNGEE. Trimming removed 6 bases at V and 5 bases at J, with 16 bases between. The CDR3 DNA reads as TGTGCCAGCAAATTGGGGGCGGAGCTAGATACGCAGTATTTT. Translating it yields CASKLGAELDTQYF.

This chain connects TRBV11-2 to TRBJ2-7; 7 bases match TRBD1. The junction had 9 bases not matched to a gene; V was cut back by 5 bases and J by 2 bases. Per germline, CDR1 SGHAT and CDR2 FQNNGV. The CDR3 runs to 15 residues. CDR3 loop: CASSPGGQATYEQYF. CDR3 bases: TGTGCCAGCAGCCCAGGCGGACAGGCCACCTACGAGCAGTACTTC.

The V and J genes are TRBV20-1 and TRBJ1-1; tentatively, D is TRBD1 (6 bases). V was clipped by 3 bases and J by 6 bases, with 8 bases between them. The V gene's germline CDR1 is DFQATT and CDR2 SNEGSKA (reference sequence). This CDR3 has 11 amino acids. CDR3 in DNA: TGCAGTGCTAGTGGGGGGCCTGAAGCTTTCTTT. Protein product: CSASGGPEAFF.

The CDR3 here is CASSPLPEGLVGELFF. The CDR3 nucleotides are TGCGCCAGCAGCCCCCTCCCGGAGGGCCTGGTTGGGGAGCTGTTTTTT. The chain recombines TRBV4-3 with TRBJ2-2, with a tentative D call TRBD2 (6 bases). CDR1 is LGHNA and CDR2 is YSLEER in the germline V gene. Trimming shortened V by 4 bases and J by 8 bases, and 20 bases separated the two germline ends. The CDR3 is 16 residues long.

This rearrangement joins TRBV7-3 to TRBJ2-5; 7 nucleotides agree with TRBD1. There are 15 residues in the CDR3. Trimming took 4 bases from V and 0 from J; bases not matched to a gene: 5. Per the germline V gene, CDR1 is SGHTA and CDR2 is FQGTGA. This CDR3 reads CASSSGQRHQETQYF. CDR3 coding DNA: TGTGCCAGCAGCTCGGGACAGCGGCACCAAGAGACCCAGTACTTC.

The chain recombines TRBV9 with TRBJ2-2; the D is unclear. There are 16 residues in the CDR3. Between the trimmed V and J ends, which lost 0 bases and 0 bases, there was a span of 9 bases. From germline, CDR1 is SGDLS and CDR2 YYNGEE. The CDR3 is CASSVEAATNTGELFF. The CDR3 DNA is TGTGCCAGCAGCGTAGAGGCAGCGACGAACACCGGGGAGCTGTTTTTT.

The gene calls are TRBV18 and TRBJ1-2; 9 bases agree with TRBD1. Germline loops: CDR1 KGHSH, CDR2 LQKENI. The CDR3 spans 14 residues. The V segment lost 4 bases and the J segment 5 bases; nucleotides outside the gene matches: 5. CDR3 DNA: TGTGCCAGCTCACTTGGACAGGGGATTTATGGCTACACCTTC. As protein: CASSLGQGIYGYTF.